A single TCR beta chain is shown here with its context. The data were taken from a study of blood T cells in healthy people across ages. The CDR3 totals 15 residues. The germline V gene has CDR1 LGHDT and CDR2 YNNKEL (reference sequence). With a J-beta primer mix and a sample-barcoded 5' primer, a second PCR ran about 6 to 11 cycles. In TCRdb, the 5' RACE reads were re-called with MiXCR into one record per CDR3 protein. This table holds roughly 1.4 million distinct CDR3 sequences, approximately 63% found once. This chain uses TRBV3-1 with TRBJ2-4, with D maybe TRBD1 (5 bases). Matching the DNA end better, TRBJ2-5 makes the J call doubtful. The material sequenced was blood. The TCR originated in a man aged 18 to 29 in good health. CDR3 DNA: TGTGCCAGCAGCCCACAGGCCCTGGTGATCGAGACCCAGTACTTC. Amino acid sequence: CASSPQALVIETQYF.